This T cell receptor beta chain was sequenced for a study of blood T cell repertoires in COVID-19. Looking at the study overall: The United States, Italy and Spain were the sources of the acute and convalescent COVID-19 samples. Sources were T cells, B-cell-depleted T cells, or PBMCs; the material itself was cDNA or gDNA.

Germline lookup yields CDR1 ENHRY and CDR2 SYGVKD. V was clipped by 10 bases and J by 0 bases, with 10 bases between them. The CDR3 loop spans 13 amino acids. Per the original data handling: Amplification with reference gene primers provided the estimates of nucleated cell counts. Produced via immunoSEQ multiplex PCR; TCRdb's table is partial and in-frame only. V and J calls and clone size come straight from that table; D and trimming were deduced from the DNA. Of 200,000 to 250,000 clones listed, around 90% are singletons. The chain recombines TRBV10-3 with TRBJ1-3; D remains ambiguous. Source material: peripheral blood. The clonotype originates from a man aged 55 to 70 who had recovered from COVID-19. CDR3 loop: CASTVSSGNTIYF. Here the CDR3 DNA reads TGTGCCAGCACAGTAAGCTCTGGAAACACCATATATTTT.